A single sample is the source of the 8 T cell receptor beta chains below, sequenced in a study of Graves' ophthalmopathy and Graves' hyperthyroidism. CDR3 regions of TCR beta were amplified from RNA transcripts. RT-PCR in the first round used HTBI primers; a second-round multiplex PCR followed. One entry per CDR3 protein, called by TCRdb with MiXCR from the multiplex PCR reads. The table has around 1.1 million distinct CDR3 sequences, about two fifths seen once. Sequencing was done on a sample of peripheral blood or thyroid tissue (not recorded which). The receptors stem from an adult man with Graves' hyperthyroidism.

This clonotype was counted many times. J is TRBJ1-5 and V is TRBV12-3 or TRBV12-4, with D unresolved. V lost 5 bases to trimming and J lost 3 bases, with 11 bases between them. The CDR3 totals 14 residues. Written as DNA, the CDR3 is TGTGCCAGCAGTGCGGATCTCCTCAATCAGCCCCAGCATTTT. Translating gives CASSADLLNQPQHF.

This clonotype showed up many times. The chain couples TRBV5-4 to TRBJ1-1; D unresolved. CDR1 is SGHNT, CDR2 YYREEE, per germline (reference sequence). Between the trimmed V and J ends, which lost 4 bases and 5 bases, there was a span of 9 bases. This CDR3 has 12 residues. CDR3 protein: CASSGHATEAFF. The CDR3 nucleotides are TGTGCCAGCAGCGGCCACGCTACTGAAGCTTTCTTT. The variable domain in full, with the rest retrieved from reference TRBV5-4 and TRBJ1-1, is ETGVTQSPTHLIKTRGQQVTLRCSSQSGHNTVSWYQQALGQGPQFIFQYYREEENGRGNFPPRFSGLQFPNYSSELNVNALELDDSALYLCASSGHATEAFFGQGTRLTVV.

J is TRBJ1-2 and V is TRBV29-1, with D perhaps matching TRBD1 (6 bases). Trimming took 3 bases from V and 4 from J, leaving 9 bases between them. In germline, CDR1 is SQVTM, CDR2 ANQGSEA. The CDR3 is 12 amino acids. The CDR3 loop reads CSVEARGYGYTF. The CDR3 nucleotides read TGCAGCGTTGAGGCCAGGGGCTATGGCTACACCTTC.

With respect to this clonotype: The final CDR3 position lacks the conserved phenylalanine or tryptophan, pointing to a likely read error. It is unclear where the CDR3 begins or ends on the DNA, so no DNA is shown, and the CDR3 is as TCRdb lists it. The chain uses TRBV14 and TRBJ1-1. The CDR3 has 9 residues if both end residues are counted. Germline values: CDR1 SGHDN, CDR2 FVKESK. The CDR3 sequence is CASSAGKFY.

This clonotype was counted only a few times. The chain recombines TRBV6-1 with TRBJ1-5; 11 positions match TRBD1. The CDR3 is 16 amino acids. The germline V gene has CDR1 MNHNS and CDR2 SASEGT. Trimming removed 8 bases from V and 7 bases from J; junction bases left unmatched: 13. CDR3: CASVSRTGGVGQPQHF. As DNA, the CDR3 is TGTGCCAGCGTTTCAAGGACAGGGGGCGTGGGACAGCCCCAGCATTTT.

This chain links TRBV5-1 with TRBJ1-1, with 9 positions matching TRBD1. In germline, CDR1 is SGHRS, CDR2 YFSETQ. CDR3 size: 14 residues. The V and J ends lost 6 bases and 1 base, in that order; junction bases with no gene match: 4. The CDR3 coding sequence is TGCGCCAGCAACCGGGACAGGGAGAACACTGAAGCTTTCTTT. It is translated as CASNRDRENTEAFF.

V usage is TRBV20-1 and J usage is TRBJ1-5; TRBD1 might be the D (5 bases). The CDR3 has 14 amino acids. The V gene lost 3 bases and the J gene lost 5 bases, with 14 bases spanning the gap. Germline V gene data show CDR1 as DFQATT and CDR2 as SNEGSKA (reference sequence). In DNA, the CDR3 is TGCAGTGCTAGTGGTTGGGGGAGGGATCAGCCCCAGCATTTT. It specifies CSASGWGRDQPQHF.

V gene TRBV7-2 combines with J gene TRBJ2-7; TRBD2 might be the D (5 bases). V dropped 5 bases and J dropped 7 bases, with 21 bases sitting between them. The germline V gene has CDR1 SGHTA and CDR2 FQGNSA. The CDR3 covers 15 residues. Written as DNA, the CDR3 is TGTGCCAGCAGCCCACGACTCCTCTCCCCGGGGGAGCAGTACTTC. Protein sequence: CASSPRLLSPGEQYF.